Detailed here is one T cell receptor (beta chain). No antigen is known for it. TCRdb's copy holds only in-frame clones and misses some; the assay was immunoSEQ multiplex PCR. The data contain about 1 million clones, roughly 75% of them seen just once; the ten biggest clones take up roughly 1.5%. Germline V CDR1 and CDR2: SQVTM, ANQGSEA. The V segment lost 6 bases and the J segment 6 bases; nucleotides outside the gene matches: 6. The CDR3 consists of 14 residues. This specimen belongs to a study of shared clonotypes between healthy human individuals. The split of CD4+ cells yielded CD45RA+ naive and CD45RA-negative memory subsets. Study-level results: Larger estimated richness was generally recorded for naive subsets relative to memory subsets.

Sequencing used memory CD4+ T cells sorted from blood. As to subset: CD45RA-negative fraction. The rearrangement uses TRBV29-1 and TRBJ2-2, with 11 bases aligning to TRBD2. This TCR was sampled from a man between 18 and 35 years old in good health. The CDR3 region has the DNA TGCAGCGTCGATCTAGCGGGAGGCGCCGGGGAGCTGTTTTTT. Translated: CSVDLAGGAGELFF.